This T cell receptor beta chain was recovered during a study of T cells after posttransplantation cyclophosphamide (dated by TCRdb to about 2016). About the full investigation: The study tracked T cell repertoire reconstitution by TRB sequencing after myeloablative bone marrow transplantation using posttransplantation cyclophosphamide as GVHD prophylaxis. Samples from around 40 PTCy-treated patients and approximately 15 related bone marrow donors of those patients were subjected to antigen receptor sequencing. Blood from every one of the approximately 33 PTCy patients who had 1-year posttransplant specimens underwent TRB sequencing. In 3 patients, up to roughly 3 additional blood samples taken between 2 and 5.2 years after transplant also underwent TRB sequencing, as did pretransplant blood from a handful of patients. TRA and TRB clonality were tightly correlated in several samples, so subsequent TCR analyses focused on TRB only. Public TRB sequences were queried against a database of over 3,500 sequences associated with responses to pathogens, tumor antigens, self-antigens and alloantigens.

Broad study findings and their caveats: Donor-recipient similarity was low at 1-2 months but rose over the first year, and later blood repertoires were often dominated by donor CD8+ memory clones. The TRB repertoires of T cells infiltrating skin or GI tract showed only limited overlap with the TRB repertoires of T cells in blood. Across 35 to 45 patients, TRB clonality was highly associated with recipient CMV seropositivity and CMV reactivation, and diversity in PTCy patients was similar to diversity in CNI/methotrexate controls.

Genomic DNA was used for TRB sequencing, which was performed with the immunoSEQ assay at survey resolution or with the hsTCRB kit. In the authors' own workflow: The immunoSEQ software handled the initial read processing, while the LymphoSeq R package was used for the repertoire analyses. For each TRB dataset, clonality was calculated as 1 minus normalized Shannon entropy, and the Gini coefficient was computed as well. Phenotypes of unsorted samples were inferred by mapping TRB sequences from sorted subsets of the recipient or donor onto unsorted samples of the same recipient. As stored in TCRdb, this immuneACCESS dataset retains in-frame rearrangements with V and J assigned. A fraction of the clones does not appear; measured against another copy, unresolved V genes explain less than half of the discrepancy, and the remainder lacks a known reason. V, J and clone size derive from that table, while D and trimming were established from the DNA sequence. For this sample the table reports tens of thousands of clones, with no clone seen just once. Together, the top ten hold less than 7.5% of the sample.

There are many counts of this clone. There is no known antigen for this receptor. No qualities accompany the bases; no much larger clone lies one base away. On the day of marrow donation, related bone marrow donors gave peripheral blood samples. Peripheral blood and bone marrow mononuclear cells were isolated by Ficoll-Hypaque density centrifugation and cryopreserved. The germline V gene provides CDR1 SGDLS and CDR2 YYNGEE. V loses 3 bases of germline sequence and J loses 11 bases, and the interval between the two ends is 20 bases. Its CDR3 holds 14 amino acids, cysteine through phenylalanine. The kept DNA is CDR3 alone, 42 bases in frame from the first base.

This sequence was found in a woman in her 50s in good health and a related stem cell transplant donor. Material: PBMCs. The V gene is TRBV9 and the J gene is TRBJ1-1; tentative D gene TRBD1, with 6 bases matching. The nucleotide sequence is TGTGCCAGCAGCGGCAGTGGGGGCTGGGGGAGTGCTTTCTTT. Translated, it gives CASSGSGGWGSAFF.